Each of the 22 T cell receptor beta chains below was sequenced from the same sample in a study of molecular identifiers for immune sequencing clone quantification. TCRdb recomputed calls from the PCR reads with MiXCR, one row per CDR3 protein. Seen here are roughly 320,000 distinct CDR3 sequences, about 21% observed once, and the top ten hold about 0.81%. The material sequenced was naive CD8+ T cells from blood, with Jurkat cell RNA spiked in. As for subset: FACS-sorted CD8+CD4-CCR7+CD45RA+ naive T cells. The origin of the receptors is a human donor in good health. Some libraries in this study had Jurkat cell RNA spiked in.

The V call is TRBV4-3, the J call TRBJ2-1; tentative D call: TRBD1 (6 bases). CDR3 length: 17 residues. Germline V gene lookup returns CDR1 LGHNA and CDR2 YSLEER. Deletions cut 0 bases from V and 7 bases from J, with 19 bases between. CDR3 DNA sequence: TGCGCCAGCAGCCAAGAGTATCCGGCTAGCAGGGGTAATGAGCAGTTCTTC. Its translation: CASSQEYPASRGNEQFF.

This clonotype has more than one count but fewer than ten. The CDR3 DNA reads TGTGCCAGCAGTTTAGTCGCAAAGCCATACTACGAGCAGTACTTC. This sequence encodes CASSLVAKPYYEQYF. The chain is built from TRBV28 and TRBJ2-7; D gene unclear. Trimming pared 2 bases from V and 3 bases from J, leaving 14 bases between. This CDR3 spans 15 amino acids. Germline V gene data show CDR1 as MDHEN and CDR2 as SYDVKM.

This clonotype was recorded once. Since a much larger clone is just one base distant, this may be a read error. The rearrangement uses TRBV27 and TRBJ1-2; a weak D match, TRBD1 (6 bases). The CDR3 extends over 15 amino acids. Germline CDR1 is MNHEY and CDR2 is SMNVEV (reference sequence). As DNA, the CDR3 is TGTGCCAGCAGTCCCTACAGGGAGGGAGGCTATGGCTGCACCTTC. Translated, it gives CASSPYREGGYGCTF.

A word on this clonotype: At one end the junction does not follow the germline gene, possibly because of a read error. The rearrangement joins TRBV5-1 to TRBJ1-1; perhaps TRBD1 as D (5 bases). Per germline, CDR1 SGHRS and CDR2 YFSETQ. The CDR3 is 15 residues long. The CDR3 DNA reads as TGCGCCAGCAGCTTAAACTCCGGGCGCGGGACTGAAGCTCTCTTT. Protein product: CASSLNSGRGTEALF.

Worth noting for this clonotype: At one end the junction does not follow the germline gene, possibly because of a read error. This chain links TRBV24-1 with TRBJ2-2; TRBD2 might be the D (6 bases). Germline lookup yields CDR1 KGHDR and CDR2 SFDVKD. The CDR3 totals 14 residues. The CDR3 region is CATSSSFNTGGLFF. The CDR3 nucleotides read TGTGCCACCTCCAGTAGCTTTAACACCGGGGGGCTGTTTTTT.

This clonotype was counted many times. The chain uses TRBV20-1 and TRBJ2-7; 8 positions match TRBD2. Germline-derived CDR1 and CDR2 are DFQATT and SNEGSKA (reference sequence). Unmatched junction bases numbered 7, after V lost 4 bases and J lost 2 bases. This CDR3 has 14 amino acids. CDR3 amino acids: CSAKVSGTAYEQYF. The CDR3 coding sequence is TGCAGTGCTAAGGTTAGCGGGACCGCCTACGAGCAGTACTTC.

The V call is TRBV12-3 or TRBV12-4, the J call TRBJ2-1; 9 nucleotides align to TRBD2. The CDR3 runs 14 residues. V dropped 4 bases and J dropped 9; count of bases not matched to a gene: 7. CDR3 coding DNA: TGTGCCAGCAGTTCTGCTAGCGGGGTCAGTGAGCAGTTCTTC. It is translated as CASSSASGVSEQFF.

Remarks on this clonotype: Just one base apart from a much larger clone, this may be a read error. The rearrangement uses TRBV29-1 and TRBJ2-7; the D is unclear. CDR3 length equals 11 residues. Germline CDR1 and CDR2: SQVTM and ANQGSEA. V was shortened by 8 bases and J by 4 bases, with 12 bases between the two germline ends. CDR3 protein: CSPITGYEQYF. The CDR3 DNA is TGCAGCCCGATCACCGGGTACGAGCAGTACTTC.

This clonotype was counted at least ten times. The rearrangement joins TRBV7-9 to TRBJ2-7, with D maybe TRBD2 (6 bases). This CDR3 is 14 amino acids long. Trimming removed 4 bases at V and 4 bases at J, with 14 bases between. Per the germline V gene, CDR1 is SEHNR and CDR2 is FQNEAQ (reference sequence). CDR3 residues: CASSSGVGGYEQYF. The DNA for the CDR3 is TGTGCCAGCAGCTCTGGAGTCGGGGGATACGAGCAGTACTTC.

This clonotype was detected only a few times. V gene TRBV6-1 combines with J gene TRBJ2-7; maybe TRBD1 (6 bases). V lost 0 bases and J lost 3, with 15 bases in between. This CDR3 contains 16 residues. In germline, CDR1 is MNHNS, CDR2 SASEGT. CDR3 region: CASSEAWQGNHYEQYF. CDR3 DNA: TGTGCCAGCAGTGAAGCTTGGCAGGGGAATCACTACGAGCAGTACTTC.

This clonotype was seen repeatedly, ten times or more. This chain joins TRBV5-1 and TRBJ2-5, with 8 bases fitting TRBD2. This CDR3 has 14 amino acids. Germline CDR1 reads SGHRS; CDR2 reads YFSETQ. J was trimmed by 1 base and V by 4 bases; bases with no gene match: 3. This chain's CDR3 is CASSTGTSQETQYF. As DNA, the CDR3 is TGCGCCAGCAGCACCGGGACTAGCCAAGAGACCCAGTACTTC.

This clonotype was observed at least ten times. V usage is TRBV7-2 and J usage is TRBJ2-7, with TRBD2 identical over 11 bases. The V gene end was trimmed by 5 bases and the J gene end by 3 bases; junction bases not matched to a gene: 6. The length of the CDR3 is 15 residues. Germline assignment: CDR1 SGHTA and CDR2 FQGNSA. The DNA of the CDR3 is TGTGCCAGCAGCATTGTAGCGGGGGGGAACTACGAGCAGTACTTC. Amino acids: CASSIVAGGNYEQYF.

The chain joins TRBV29-1 to TRBJ2-6; D possibly corresponds to TRBD1 (5 bases). Germline V gene data show CDR1 as SQVTM and CDR2 as ANQGSEA. Trimming pared 0 bases from V and 3 bases from J, leaving 21 bases between. This CDR3 spans 19 amino acids. In DNA, the CDR3 is TGCAGCGTTGAAGATCCTGGGGCAGCCAAGATCTTTGGGGCCAACGTCCTGACTTTC. This translates into CSVEDPGAAKIFGANVLTF.

Regarding this clonotype: This may come from a read error, since a much larger clone is one base off. This sequence joins TRBV24-1 and TRBJ1-1; D gene uncertain. The CDR3 covers 12 residues. The ends were cut back, 9 bases at V and 6 bases at J, with 13 bases in the middle. CDR1 is KGHDR, CDR2 SFDVKD, per germline. The chain's CDR3 is CATGLDGSEAFF. For the CDR3, the DNA is TGTGCCACCGGCTTGGACGGATCTGAAGCTTTCTTT.

At least ten counts were recorded for this clonotype. This chain connects TRBV7-6 to TRBJ1-6, with 7 bases identical to TRBD1. This CDR3 comprises 15 residues. V was pared by 4 bases and J by 8 bases, with 8 bases of the junction left unmatched. Germline CDR1 SGHVS, CDR2 FNYEAQ. The chain's CDR3 is CASSYADRADSPLHF. Written as DNA, the CDR3 is TGTGCCAGCAGCTACGCCGACAGGGCTGATTCACCCCTCCACTTT. Looking up the rest from reference TRBV7-6 and TRBJ1-6 gives the full variable domain: GAGVSQSPRYKVTKRGQDVALRCDPISGHVSLYWYRQALGQGPEFLTYFNYEAQQDKSGLPNDRFSAERPEGSISTLTIQRTEQRDSAMYRCASSYADRADSPLHFGNGTRLTVT.

This clonotype occurred many times. V gene TRBV29-1 combines with J gene TRBJ1-2; 8 bases align to TRBD1. CDR1 and CDR2 (germline): SQVTM, ANQGSEA. Losses at the gene ends were 6 bases for V and 3 bases for J; bases not matched to a gene: 3. The CDR3 sequence is 12 residues long. The CDR3 DNA reads as TGCAGCGTGCAGGGACAGGACTATGGCTACACCTTC. The encoded protein is CSVQGQDYGYTF. Variable domain in full (rest from reference TRBV29-1 and TRBJ1-2): SAVISQKPSRDICQRGTSLTIQCQVDSQVTMMFWYRQQPGQSLTLIATANQGSEATYESGFVIDKFPISRPNLTFSTLTVSNMSPEDSSIYLCSVQGQDYGYTFGSGTRLTVV.

This clonotype came up once. A much larger clone lies one base from this, so it may be a read error. The chain is built from TRBV27 and TRBJ2-3; D perhaps matches TRBD2 (6 bases). CDR3 length: 13 residues. Germline V gene data show CDR1 as MNHEY and CDR2 as SMNVEV (reference sequence). V was pared by 8 bases and J by 6 bases, with 15 bases between. The CDR3 sequence is CASGQEGEDTQYF. The CDR3 DNA reads as TGTGCCAGCGGGCAGGAGGGAGAGGATACGCAGTATTTT.

This clonotype has more than one count but fewer than ten. The V gene is TRBV19, the J gene TRBJ2-2; no clear D. This CDR3 region has 16 residues. Per the germline V gene, CDR1 is LNHDA and CDR2 is SQIVND (reference sequence). Trimming left V 6 bases short and J 4 bases short, with 18 bases between. Here the CDR3 DNA reads TGTGCCAGTAGCATCCGGAGCGCCTTGGTCACCGGGGAGCTGTTTTTT. It codes for CASSIRSALVTGELFF.

Concerning this clonotype: This could be a read error, since a much larger clone is one nucleotide away. The rearrangement joins TRBV28 to TRBJ2-7, with D possibly being TRBD1 (6 bases). The CDR3 runs to 14 residues. Germline V gene sequence: CDR1 MDHEN, CDR2 SYDVKM. The CDR3 region is CASSFRGPSDEQYF. In DNA, the CDR3 is TGTGCCAGCAGTTTCAGGGGCCCCTCCGACGAGCAGTACTTC.

This clonotype was counted a few times. This chain links TRBV10-3 with TRBJ1-6; D may be TRBD1 (5 bases). The ends were cut back, 7 bases at V and 8 bases at J, with 21 bases in the middle. The CDR3 covers 16 residues. Germline V gene sequence: CDR1 ENHRY, CDR2 SYGVKD. The CDR3: CAIKRDDSNSYSPLHF. CDR3 bases: TGTGCCATCAAAAGGGATGACAGCAACAGTTATTCACCCCTCCACTTT.

Many counts were recorded for this clonotype. The rearrangement links TRBV4-2 to TRBJ2-7, with a tentative D call TRBD2 (7 bases). The CDR3 runs 16 residues. V was trimmed by 1 base and J by 5 bases, leaving 18 bases between them. Germline CDR1 and CDR2: LGHNA and YNFKEQ. The CDR3 DNA reads as TGTGCCAGCAGCCAAGTGGGGGCGGGAGTGCGCAACGAGCAGTACTTC. Protein sequence: CASSQVGAGVRNEQYF.

This clonotype was observed many times. The chain links TRBV28 to TRBJ2-7; perhaps TRBD1 as D (5 bases). Germline-derived CDR1 and CDR2 are MDHEN and SYDVKM. Trimming removed 4 bases at V and 4 bases at J, with 8 bases between. CDR3 size: 12 residues. Here the CDR3 DNA reads TGTGCCAGCAGTTCCAGGGTTTACGAGCAGTACTTC. Protein product: CASSSRVYEQYF.